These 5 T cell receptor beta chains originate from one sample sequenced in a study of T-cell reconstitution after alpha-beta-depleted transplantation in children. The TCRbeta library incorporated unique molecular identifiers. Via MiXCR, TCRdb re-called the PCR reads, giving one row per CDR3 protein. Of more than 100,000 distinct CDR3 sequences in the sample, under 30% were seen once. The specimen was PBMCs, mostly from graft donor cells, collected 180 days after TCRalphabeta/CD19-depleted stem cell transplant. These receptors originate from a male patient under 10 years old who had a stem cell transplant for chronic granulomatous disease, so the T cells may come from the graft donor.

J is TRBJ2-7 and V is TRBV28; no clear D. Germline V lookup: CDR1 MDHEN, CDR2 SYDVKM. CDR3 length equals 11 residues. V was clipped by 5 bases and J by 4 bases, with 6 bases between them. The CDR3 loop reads CASSRPYEQYF. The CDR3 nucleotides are TGTGCCAGCAGTCGACCTTACGAGCAGTACTTC. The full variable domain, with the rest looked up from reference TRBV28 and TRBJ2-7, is DVKVTQSSRYLVKRTGEKVFLECVQDMDHENMFWYRQDPGLGLRLIYFSYDVKMKEKGDIPEGYSVSREKKERFSLILESASTNQTSMYLCASSRPYEQYFGPGTRLTVT.

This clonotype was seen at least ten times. CDR3 sequence reads: CSARVVDSHWAEQYF. CDR3 nucleotide sequence: TGCAGTGCTAGAGTGGTGGACAGCCACTGGGCCGAGCAGTACTTC. This rearrangement joins TRBV20-1 to TRBJ2-7, with D perhaps TRBD1 (6 bases). Per the germline V gene, CDR1 is DFQATT and CDR2 is SNEGSKA (reference sequence). The CDR3 extends over 15 amino acids. Trimming left V 1 base short and J 6 bases short, with 19 bases between.

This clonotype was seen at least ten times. The CDR3 sequence: CSVGGDRLETEAFF. In DNA, the CDR3 is TGCAGCGTTGGAGGGGACCGCTTGGAGACTGAAGCTTTCTTT. V and J are TRBV29-1 and TRBJ1-1, with D possibly matching TRBD1 (5 bases). Germline-derived CDR1 and CDR2 are SQVTM and ANQGSEA. This CDR3 comprises 14 residues. V was trimmed by 4 bases and J by 5 bases, leaving 17 bases between them.

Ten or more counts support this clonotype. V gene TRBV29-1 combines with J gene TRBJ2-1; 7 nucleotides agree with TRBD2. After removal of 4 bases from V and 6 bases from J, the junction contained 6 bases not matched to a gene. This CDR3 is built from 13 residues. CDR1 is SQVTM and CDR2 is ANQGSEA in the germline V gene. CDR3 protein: CSVGAGLGNEQFF. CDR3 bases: TGCAGCGTTGGAGCGGGGCTTGGCAATGAGCAGTTCTTC.

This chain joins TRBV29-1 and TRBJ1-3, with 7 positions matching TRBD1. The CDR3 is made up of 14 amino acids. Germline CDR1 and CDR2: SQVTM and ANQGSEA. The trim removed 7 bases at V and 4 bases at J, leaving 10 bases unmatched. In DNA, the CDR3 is TGCAGCGCCGCTATAGGACAGGAAGGAAACACCATATATTTT. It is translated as CSAAIGQEGNTIYF. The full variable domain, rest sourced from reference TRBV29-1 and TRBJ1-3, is SAVISQKPSRDICQRGTSLTIQCQVDSQVTMMFWYRQQPGQSLTLIATANQGSEATYESGFVIDKFPISRPNLTFSTLTVSNMSPEDSSIYLCSAAIGQEGNTIYFGEGSWLTVV.